The 5 T cell receptor beta chains listed next were all sequenced from one sample in a study of shared clonotypes between healthy human individuals. Clones were read by immunoSEQ multiplex PCR, and TCRdb kept only the in-frame ones, dropping some. Among more than 2 million clones listed, around 93% were seen once. Naivety among CD8 cells was defined by CD45RO negativity and positive CCR7 selection, thereby excluding terminally differentiated effector memory CD45RA+ cells. Source material: naive CD8+ T cells from PBMCs. The origin of the receptors is a young man in good health. Some clones in this sample may be carry-over from other donors' samples.

The V gene is TRBV5-4, the J gene TRBJ2-1; 14 positions match TRBD2. The CDR3 covers 19 residues. Trimming removed 0 bases from V and 3 bases from J; junction bases left unmatched: 8. The germline V gene has CDR1 SGHNT and CDR2 YYREEE (reference sequence). The CDR3 nucleotides are TGTGCCAGCAGCTTGGGACTAGCGGGAGGGCCGAGAAACTACAATGAGCAGTTCTTC. Translated, it gives CASSLGLAGGPRNYNEQFF.

This sequence joins TRBV11-2 and TRBJ2-7, with 9 bases fitting TRBD2. This CDR3 comprises 16 residues. The germline CDR1 and CDR2 sequences are SGHAT and FQNNGV. The J segment lost 4 bases and the V segment lost 5 bases, leaving 12 bases of the junction unmatched. The CDR3 DNA reads TGTGCCAGCAGCCCAGACGCCGGGACTAGCCCTTACGAGCAGTACTTC. It encodes CASSPDAGTSPYEQYF.

This sequence joins TRBV11-3 and TRBJ1-1; D remains ambiguous. This CDR3 region has 14 residues. V lost 1 base and J lost 0, with 6 bases in between. Germline V gene sequence: CDR1 SGHNT, CDR2 YENEEA. The CDR3: CASSLGPMNTEAFF. DNA of the CDR3: TGTGCCAGCAGCTTAGGCCCGATGAACACTGAAGCTTTCTTT. Combining the CDR3 with reference TRBV11-3 and TRBJ1-1 gives the whole variable domain EAGVVQSPRYKIIEKKQPVAFWCNPISGHNTLYWYLQNLGQGPELLIRYENEEAVDDSQLPKDRFSAERLKGVDSTLKIQPAELGDSAVYLCASSLGPMNTEAFFGQGTRLTVV.

This rearrangement joins TRBV9 to TRBJ1-3, with D possibly being TRBD1 (5 bases). Germline loops: CDR1 SGDLS, CDR2 YYNGEE. The ends were cut back, 4 bases at V and 0 bases at J, with 20 bases in the middle. This CDR3 is built from 18 residues. The CDR3 protein is CASSQNRDRPRSGNTIYF. CDR3 nucleotide sequence: TGTGCCAGCAGCCAAAACCGAGACAGACCGCGCTCTGGAAACACCATATATTTT.

CDR3 coding DNA: TGTGCCAGCCAGGGGGACAGGGAAGAGACCCAGTACTTC. Protein product: CASQGDREETQYF. The chain has TRBV2 and TRBJ2-5; 9 bases line up with TRBD1. Germline CDR1 and CDR2: SNHLY and FYNNEI. V trimming: 8 bases; J trimming: 3 bases; junction bases outside the gene matches: 4. This CDR3 region has 13 residues.